Detailed here is one T cell receptor (beta chain). Repertoires were generated with immunoSEQ multiplex PCR, while TCRdb's copy carries only in-frame clones and drops some. The sample has around 69,000 clones, 85% seen once. This record comes from a study of blood T cell repertoires in COVID-19. Looking at the study overall: Spain, Italy and the United States supplied samples that represented acute and convalescent COVID-19. The cDNA or gDNA used as material had been derived from T cells, B-cell-depleted T cells, or PBMCs.

The length of the CDR3 is 15 residues. From germline, CDR1 is MGHRA and CDR2 YSYEKL. The V gene end was trimmed by 3 bases and the J gene end by 10 bases; junction bases not matched to a gene: 8. The source of this sequence is a man in his fifties with acute or convalescent COVID-19. The specimen sequenced was peripheral blood. This sequence joins TRBV4-1 and TRBJ1-6; 8 nucleotides align to TRBD1. CDR3 sequence (DNA): TGCGCCAGCAGCCAGGCAGGGGGCTTGGGATCACCCCTCCACTTT. As protein: CASSQAGGLGSPLHF.